Listed below are T cell receptor beta chains from one sample, sequenced in a study of early T cells in non-severe SARS-CoV-2 infection. TCRdb ran MiXCR on the 5' RACE reads and lists one entry per CDR3 protein. The sample lists 50,000 to 70,000 distinct CDR3 sequences; around 9% were seen once. The sample consisted of whole blood. These receptors all come from an adult who was a healthcare worker with PCR-confirmed SARS-CoV-2 infection or an uninfected control (not recorded which). Each CDR3 is given with its conserved first and last residue. D genes are given only for firm matches. Where a row states a size, it is once, few, many or the class of an expanded clone; other rows omit it.

D	V	size	J	DNA	CDR3
.	TRBV7-3	once	TRBJ1-4	TGTGCCAGGAGCCACCTCGGGAGAGCCGCTGAAAAACTGTTTTTT	CARSHLGRAAEKLFF
.	TRBV29-1	many	TRBJ1-2	TGCAGCGTTGAGACGCTCGGGGCCAGGTCTAACTATGGCTACACCTTC	CSVETLGARSNYGYTF
.	TRBV10-2	many	TRBJ1-1	TGCGCCAGCACCAATCCGGGACTCGAAGCTTTCTTT	CASTNPGLEAFF
.	TRBV6-5	.	TRBJ1-2	TGTGCCAGCAGTTACACCGACAGGAGGAATGGCTACACCTTC	CASSYTDRRNGYTF
.	TRBV9	few	TRBJ2-3	TGTGCCAGCAGCGAGCCCCTCCTTGCTTTGGGGACAGATACGCAGTATTTT	CASSEPLLALGTDTQYF
TRBD1	TRBV20-1	many	TRBJ2-7	TGCAGTGCTAGAGATGCGGGACAGGGGGCCTACGAGCAGTACTTC	CSARDAGQGAYEQYF
.	TRBV6-1	few	TRBJ1-1	TGTGCCAGCAGTGAAGACAAGGGGACTGAAGCTTTCTTT	CASSEDKGTEAFF
.	TRBV5-6	many	TRBJ2-3	TGTGCCAGCAGCCGATCAGATACGCAGTATTTT	CASSRSDTQYF
.	TRBV11-2	few	TRBJ2-1	TGTGCCAGCAGCTCCGGACAGACCTACAATGAGCAGTTCTTC	CASSSGQTYNEQFF
TRBD2	TRBV15	many	TRBJ2-7	TGTGCCACCAGCTTTAGCGGGGGCTCCTACGAGCAGTACTTC	CATSFSGGSYEQYF
TRBD1	TRBV6-6	few	TRBJ1-4	TGTGCCAGCAGTTTACCAGGGGGCGTCCTGTTTTTT	CASSLPGGVLFF
.	TRBV27	many	TRBJ1-2	TGTGCCAGCAGTCTTAACAGAGTTGGCGTTGCCTACACCTTC	CASSLNRVGVAYTF
.	TRBV6-1	many	TRBJ1-2	TGTGCCAGCAGTACCAACGCTGTTAACTATGGCTACACCTTC	CASSTNAVNYGYTF
.	TRBV7-2	many	TRBJ2-5	TGTGCCAGCAGCTCCAGGGGAGATCCCCAAGAGACCCAGTACTTC	CASSSRGDPQETQYF
.	TRBV29-1	many	TRBJ1-2	TGCAGCGTTGCGGCGGGACCGAACTATGGCTACACCTTC	CSVAAGPNYGYTF
TRBD2	TRBV28	many	TRBJ2-1	TGTGCCAGCAGCAGGGATGCCCCGGGAGGGGACAATGAGCAGTTCTTC	CASSRDAPGGDNEQFF
TRBD2	TRBV7-9	many	TRBJ2-7	TGTGCCAGCAGCTTAGGAGTTAGCGGGAGCTCCTACGAGCAGTACTTC	CASSLGVSGSSYEQYF
.	TRBV9	many	TRBJ1-2	TGTGCCAGCAGCGCAGGACAAGGGGGAGAGGGCTATGGCTACACCTTC	CASSAGQGGEGYGYTF
TRBD1	TRBV28	many	TRBJ2-1	TGTGCCAGCAGTACCGGACAGGGGGGAAACAATGAGCAGTTCTTC	CASSTGQGGNNEQFF
.	TRBV5-6	many	TRBJ2-7	TGTGCCAGCAGCTTGGAGTCCTACGAGCAGTACTTC	CASSLESYEQYF
.	TRBV5-4	.	TRBJ2-7	TGTGCCAGCAGCCCCGGGCCCCCATTGAACGAGCAGTACTTC	CASSPGPPLNEQYF
.	TRBV6-4	few	TRBJ2-1	TGTGCCAACCCGGGACCCCAGGGGACGGATGAGCAGTTCTTC	CANPGPQGTDEQFF
.	TRBV7-8	many	TRBJ2-5	TGTGCCAGCAAGACCCTCGGGACCCAAGAGACCCAGTACTTC	CASKTLGTQETQYF
.	TRBV4-2	many	TRBJ2-7	TGTGCCAGCAGCCAAGATGTAGGACAGAACTACGAGCAGTACTTC	CASSQDVGQNYEQYF
TRBD2	TRBV10-2	few	TRBJ2-1	TGCGCCAGCAGCCAAGGACTAGCGGAGCAGTTCTTC	CASSQGLAEQFF
TRBD1	TRBV20-1	many	TRBJ2-7	TGCAGTGCTAGTTTCAGACAGGGGGCGATCGACGAGCAGTACTTC	CSASFRQGAIDEQYF
TRBD2	TRBV7-8	many	TRBJ2-1	TGTGCCAGCAGCTTAGAATTCGGGAGGGCCGACAATGAGCAGTTCTTC	CASSLEFGRADNEQFF
TRBD1	TRBV28	few	TRBJ2-7	TGTGCCAGCAGCACTCCTACAGGGGGCCCCAACGAGCAGTACTTC	CASSTPTGGPNEQYF
TRBD1	TRBV29-1	few	TRBJ1-6	TGCAGCGTTGCGGAACAGGGGGATTCACCCCTCCACTTT	CSVAEQGDSPLHF
TRBD1	TRBV6-6	few	TRBJ1-1	TGTGCCAGCAGTTACGAGGGACAGGTATCGATTGAAGCTTTCTTT	CASSYEGQVSIEAFF
.	TRBV4-1	many	TRBJ2-1	TGCGCCAGCAGCCAAGGAGGGGTCTATGAGCAGTTCTTC	CASSQGGVYEQFF
.	TRBV5-4	few	TRBJ1-2	TGTGCCAGCAGCCGGCCCGCCAGTCATAACTATGGCTACACCTTC	CASSRPASHNYGYTF
.	TRBV7-9	many	TRBJ1-4	TGTGCCAGCAGCTTAGCCGGGTCGAATGAAAAACTGTTTTTT	CASSLAGSNEKLFF